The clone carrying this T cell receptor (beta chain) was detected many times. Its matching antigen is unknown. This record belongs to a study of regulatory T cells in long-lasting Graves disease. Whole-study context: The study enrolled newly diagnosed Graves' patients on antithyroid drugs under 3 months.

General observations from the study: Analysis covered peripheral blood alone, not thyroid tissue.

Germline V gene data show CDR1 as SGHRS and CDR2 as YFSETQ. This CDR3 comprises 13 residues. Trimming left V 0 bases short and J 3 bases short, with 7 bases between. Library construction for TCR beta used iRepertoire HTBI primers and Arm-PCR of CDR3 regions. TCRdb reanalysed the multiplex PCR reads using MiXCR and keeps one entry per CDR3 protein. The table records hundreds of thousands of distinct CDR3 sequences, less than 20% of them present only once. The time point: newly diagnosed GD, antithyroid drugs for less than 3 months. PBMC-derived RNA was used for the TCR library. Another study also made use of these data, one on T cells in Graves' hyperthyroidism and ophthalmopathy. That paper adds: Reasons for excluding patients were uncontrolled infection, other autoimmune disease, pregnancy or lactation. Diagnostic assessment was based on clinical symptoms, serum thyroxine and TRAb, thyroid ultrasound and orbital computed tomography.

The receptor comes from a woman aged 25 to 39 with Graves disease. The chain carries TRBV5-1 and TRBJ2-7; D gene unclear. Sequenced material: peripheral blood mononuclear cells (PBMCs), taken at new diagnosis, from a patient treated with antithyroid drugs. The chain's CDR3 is CASSLVANYEQYF. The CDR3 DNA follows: TGCGCCAGCAGCTTGGTAGCCAACTACGAGCAGTACTTC.